The entry below gives a single TCR beta chain sequence along with its context. Antigen: not known. This CDR3 is built from 13 residues. Germline CDR1 SGHNT, CDR2 YYREEE (reference sequence). Trimming shortened V by 0 bases and J by 8 bases, and 11 bases separated the two germline ends. These data are taken from a study of T cell responses to AZD1222 COVID-19 vaccine. Overall study results and limits: Seropositive AZD1222 recipients at baseline numbered only five or six.

Profiling relied on immunoSEQ multiplex PCR, and the TCRdb table lists in-frame clones only, not all of them. The sample holds fewer than 130,000 clones, roughly 87% seen once. This material consisted of peripheral blood, taken on day 0 of AZD1222 vaccination. This TCR was sampled from an adult in good health. The chain is built from TRBV5-4 and TRBJ1-2, with D possibly matching TRBD1 (5 bases). The CDR3 region has the DNA TGTGCCAGCAGCTTGGAACAGGTGGGCGGCTACACCTTC. It is translated as CASSLEQVGGYTF.